This T cell receptor beta chain was observed in a study of radiotherapy plus CTLA-4 blockade in lung cancer. The protocol was immunoSEQ multiplex PCR, while the TCRdb copy is restricted to in-frame clones and leaves out a portion. Here the sample spans more than 50,000 clones, around 76% being singletons. The CDR3 sequence is 13 residues long. The ends were cut back, 6 bases at V and 4 bases at J, with 12 bases in the middle. Germline V lookup: CDR1 MNHNS, CDR2 SASEGT. This clonotype was sampled from a human donor with non-small cell lung cancer who had a complete response to radiotherapy plus ipilimumab. The starting material was peripheral blood, obtained from a patient treated with radiotherapy plus ipilimumab. The rearrangement uses TRBV6-1 and TRBJ1-2; D gene unclear. Written as DNA, the CDR3 is TGTGCCAGCAGGATGTCAGAGGCCTATGGCTACACCTTC. This encodes CASRMSEAYGYTF.